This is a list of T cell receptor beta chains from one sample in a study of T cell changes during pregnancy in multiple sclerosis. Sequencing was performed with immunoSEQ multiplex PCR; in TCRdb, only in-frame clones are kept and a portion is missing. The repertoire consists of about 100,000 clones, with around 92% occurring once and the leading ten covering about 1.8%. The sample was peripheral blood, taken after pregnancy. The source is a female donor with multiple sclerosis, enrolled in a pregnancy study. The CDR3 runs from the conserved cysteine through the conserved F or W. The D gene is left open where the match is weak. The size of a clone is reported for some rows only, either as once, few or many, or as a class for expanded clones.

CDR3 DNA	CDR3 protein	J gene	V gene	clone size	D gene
TGTGCCAGCAGCCAAGATCTGACAGGGGTCACCGGGGAGCTGTTTTTT	CASSQDLTGVTGELFF	TRBJ2-2	TRBV4-2	.	TRBD1
TGTGCCATGTCGGACAGGGGGTTTGGGGGCTACACCTTC	CAMSDRGFGGYTF	TRBJ1-2	TRBV10-3	.	TRBD1
TGTGCCAGCAGCTTGGGGACTAGCGGCCCCTACGAGCAGTACTTC	CASSLGTSGPYEQYF	TRBJ2-7	TRBV5-4	.	TRBD2
TGTGCCAGCAGTTACGGGACGGGGGGCCTTGGCTACACCTTC	CASSYGTGGLGYTF	TRBJ1-2	TRBV6-6	.	.
TGTGCCAGCAAGAGGGGACAGGGGGTGTACGAGCAGTACTTC	CASKRGQGVYEQYF	TRBJ2-7	TRBV6-6	.	TRBD1
TGTGCCAGCAGTCAAACGGTAGCCAAAAACATTCAGTACTTC	CASSQTVAKNIQYF	TRBJ2-4	TRBV5-6	.	.
TGTGCCAGCAGTTACCCTCGTGGAGGGACCGAGACCCAGTACTTC	CASSYPRGGTETQYF	TRBJ2-5	TRBV6-6	.	.
TGTGCCAGTATCAGTAGGGGATCCACTGAAGCTTTCTTT	CASISRGSTEAFF	TRBJ1-1	TRBV19	.	.
TGTGCCAGCGGGGAAGGGGCTAACCCCTCCTACGAGCAGTACTTC	CASGEGANPSYEQYF	TRBJ2-7	TRBV7-2	.	.
TGTGCCAGCTCACCACTGGGGCCCCCCCAAGAGACCCAGTACTTC	CASSPLGPPQETQYF	TRBJ2-5	TRBV18	once	.
TGCGCCAGCAGCCAAGATGGCACAGACTCCTACGAGCAGTACTTC	CASSQDGTDSYEQYF	TRBJ2-7	TRBV4-3	.	.
TGCGCCAGCAGCTTGAAGGGGGCCGAAGTGGAAGCTTTCTTT	CASSLKGAEVEAFF	TRBJ1-1	TRBV5-1	.	TRBD1
TGTGCCAGCAGCTACCTACAGGGTTTTGAGGAGGAAAAACTGTTTTTT	CASSYLQGFEEEKLFF	TRBJ1-4	TRBV5-4	.	.
TGTGCCAGCAGCCGTGGACAGAACTACGAGCAGTACTTC	CASSRGQNYEQYF	TRBJ2-7	TRBV5-6	.	.
TGTGCCAGCAGCCGACTAGCGGGAGGTCCCAGCGGAGAGACCCAGTACTTC	CASSRLAGGPSGETQYF	TRBJ2-5	TRBV27	.	TRBD2
TGTGCCAGCAGCCAGCGGAGGGGGCAGGACGGGGAGCTGTTTTTT	CASSQRRGQDGELFF	TRBJ2-2	TRBV7-2	.	.
TGTGCCAGTAGTATAGTGACCGGCGGCAGGGTATACTCACCCCTCCACTTT	CASSIVTGGRVYSPLHF	TRBJ1-6	TRBV19	.	.
TGCGCCAGCAGCCAGGACAGTAGCTATGGCTACACCTTC	CASSQDSSYGYTF	TRBJ1-2	TRBV5-1	.	.
TGTGCCAGCAGCCTGGGACAGGCTCATAATTCACCCCTCCACTTT	CASSLGQAHNSPLHF	TRBJ1-6	TRBV11-3	.	TRBD1
TGCGCCAGCAGCTTGGGCACAGCTATCGAGCAGTACTTC	CASSLGTAIEQYF	TRBJ2-7	TRBV5-1	.	.
TGTGCCAGCAGCTCGGGTCTGTCGGCGTTCTTC	CASSSGLSAFF	TRBJ2-1	TRBV7-2	.	.
TGTGCCTGGAGTGCTAGCGGGAGGGGTGAGCAGTACTTC	CAWSASGRGEQYF	TRBJ2-7	TRBV30	.	TRBD2
TGTGCCAGCAGTTACTCTCTAGCTTCTTACGAGCAGTACTTC	CASSYSLASYEQYF	TRBJ2-7	TRBV6-5	.	.
TGTGCCAGCAGCCAGGGAAACGAGCAGTACTTC	CASSQGNEQYF	TRBJ2-7	TRBV7-6	.	.
TGCGCCAGCAGCTTGGGTGTCAGGGGGAAATTGAACACTGAAGCTTTCTTT	CASSLGVRGKLNTEAFF	TRBJ1-1	TRBV5-1	.	TRBD1